The next 28 T cell receptor beta chains were all read from a single sample in a study of T cell repertoires in cytomegalovirus infection. No antigen has been assigned to these receptors. MiXCR, applied by TCRdb to the reads, yields one record per CDR3 protein. The sample contains about 270,000 distinct CDR3 sequences, approximately 22% of which appear only once. The specimen was cultured PBMCs, collected from culture after CMV antigen stimulation. These receptors originate from a human donor in good health (CMV status not recorded). Some clones in this sample may be carry-over from other donors' samples.

Many counts were recorded for this clonotype. The chain links TRBV28 to TRBJ2-7; TRBD2 matches at 11 bases. Per germline, CDR1 MDHEN and CDR2 SYDVKM. V was clipped by 5 bases and J by 3 bases; unmatched bases: 9. The CDR3 runs 16 residues. As DNA, the CDR3 is TGTGCCAGCAGTGTAGGGGGGACTAGCGGTGTCTACGAGCAGTACTTC. It translates to CASSVGGTSGVYEQYF.

This clonotype has a count of ten or more. The rearrangement links TRBV7-9 to TRBJ2-5, with 11 bases lining up with TRBD2. Germline V gene lookup returns CDR1 SEHNR and CDR2 FQNEAQ (reference sequence). This CDR3 is 18 amino acids long. V was clipped by 1 base and J by 5 bases; unmatched bases: 12. DNA of the CDR3: TGTGCCAGCAGCTTAGTGGCTAGCGGGAGGAGAAAGCTGGAGACCCAGTACTTC. Protein product: CASSLVASGRRKLETQYF.

This clonotype was seen many times. The rearrangement links TRBV11-1 to TRBJ2-2, with TRBD1 matching 7 bases. The germline CDR1 and CDR2 sequences are SGHAT and FQDESV (reference sequence). V lost 5 bases, J lost 0 bases, and 3 bases stayed unmatched. The CDR3 has 15 residues. CDR3 sequence (DNA): TGTGCCAGCAGCCCACAGGGGACGAACACCGGGGAGCTGTTTTTT. Its translation: CASSPQGTNTGELFF.

This clonotype was recorded at least ten times. The V and J genes are TRBV7-2 and TRBJ1-2; D unclear. V dropped 1 base and J dropped 3 bases, with 12 bases sitting between them. Germline loops: CDR1 SGHTA, CDR2 FQGNSA. The CDR3 is 15 residues long. Written as DNA, the CDR3 is TGTGCCAGCAGCTTAGATGCAGGCCCCTACTATGGCTACACCTTC. It codes for CASSLDAGPYYGYTF.

This chain uses TRBV19 with TRBJ2-5, with unresolved D. CDR1 is LNHDA and CDR2 is SQIVND in the germline V gene (reference sequence). The ends were cut back, 3 bases at V and 1 base at J, with 6 bases in the middle. The CDR3 extends over 13 amino acids. CDR3 sequence: CASSMWVQETQYF. The CDR3 DNA sequence: TGTGCCAGTAGTATGTGGGTCCAAGAGACCCAGTACTTC.

This clonotype appeared many times. The chain uses TRBV7-9 and TRBJ2-1; TRBD1 might be the D (6 bases). Looked up from germline, CDR1 is SEHNR and CDR2 is FQNEAQ (reference sequence). The CDR3 contains 18 residues. V lost 0 bases and J 7 bases, leaving 22 bases between the germline ends. In DNA, the CDR3 is TGTGCCAGCAGCTTAGCACTTTTCCCGGCCCCAAGGGGGAATGAGCAGTTCTTC. Protein product: CASSLALFPAPRGNEQFF.

This chain connects TRBV11-2 to TRBJ2-1; 9 bases align to TRBD1. V shed 3 bases, J shed 5 bases, and the junction held 8 bases outside the gene matches. Germline V lookup: CDR1 SGHAT, CDR2 FQNNGV. CDR3 length: 16 residues. The CDR3 protein is CASSFRTGGPHNEQFF. The CDR3 nucleotides are TGTGCCAGCAGCTTCCGAACAGGGGGCCCCCACAATGAGCAGTTCTTC.

This clonotype occurred many times. The genes are TRBV6-2 or TRBV6-3 and TRBJ2-4; D is uncertain. The germline V gene has CDR1 MNHEY and CDR2 SVGEGT. This CDR3 is built from 17 residues. The ends were cut back, 3 bases at V and 0 bases at J, with 15 bases in the middle. In DNA, the CDR3 is TGTGCCAGCAGTTATTCTCGGAGCGAGCTAGCCAAAAACATTCAGTACTTC. Its translation: CASSYSRSELAKNIQYF.

This clonotype was seen a few times. The chain joins TRBV28 to TRBJ1-2; D gene unclear. The V gene lost 7 bases and the J gene lost 2 bases, with 14 bases spanning the gap. This CDR3 has 14 amino acids. CDR1 MDHEN and CDR2 SYDVKM come from the germline V gene. For the CDR3, the DNA is TGTGCCAGCACCACGGCGGGGAGAAACTATGGCTACACCTTC. The encoded protein is CASTTAGRNYGYTF.

V gene TRBV4-2 combines with J gene TRBJ2-7; D possibly corresponds to TRBD1 (7 bases). From germline, CDR1 is LGHNA and CDR2 YNFKEQ. V was cut by 6 bases and J by 0 bases, with 12 bases left in between. The CDR3 spans 14 residues. Here the CDR3 reads CASRRDRSSYEQYF. CDR3 nucleotide sequence: TGTGCCAGCAGGCGGGACAGAAGCTCCTACGAGCAGTACTTC.

A few counts support this clonotype. The chain couples TRBV19 to TRBJ2-6; tentative D call: TRBD1 (7 bases). CDR1 is LNHDA and CDR2 is SQIVND in the germline V gene (reference sequence). Trimming stripped 3 bases from V and 3 bases from J, with 12 bases between. The CDR3 is made up of 16 amino acids. Here the CDR3 reads CASSIQGGNGANVLTF. CDR3 bases: TGTGCCAGTAGTATCCAGGGGGGAAATGGGGCCAACGTCCTGACTTTC.

The CDR3 region is CASSLPQTSGSADTQYF. As DNA, the CDR3 is TGTGCCAGCAGTTTGCCCCAGACTAGCGGGAGCGCAGATACGCAGTATTTT. This rearrangement joins TRBV28 to TRBJ2-3, with 12 bases lining up with TRBD2. Germline V lookup: CDR1 MDHEN, CDR2 SYDVKM. J gave up 4 bases and V 3 bases, and 8 bases lay outside the gene matches. CDR3 length equals 17 residues.

This clonotype was recorded a few times. The chain joins TRBV6-2 or TRBV6-3 to TRBJ2-3; no clear D. The V end was cut by 5 bases, the J end by 3 bases, with 9 bases between. Per germline, CDR1 MNHEY and CDR2 SVGEGT. The CDR3 spans 13 residues. As DNA, the CDR3 is TGTGCCAGCAGTCCTCCAGCTACAGATACGCAGTATTTT. This encodes CASSPPATDTQYF.

This clonotype appeared a few times. The V gene is TRBV7-6, the J gene TRBJ2-7; D ambiguous. CDR3 length: 12 residues. V lost 5 bases and J lost 8, with 13 bases in between. CDR1 is SGHVS, CDR2 FNYEAQ, per germline. CDR3 bases: TGTGCCAGCAGCCCCGGCGGTCCACAGCAGTACTTC. Its protein is CASSPGGPQQYF. Supplemented by reference TRBV7-6 and TRBJ2-7, the full variable domain reads GAGVSQSPRYKVTKRGQDVALRCDPISGHVSLYWYRQALGQGPEFLTYFNYEAQQDKSGLPNDRFSAERPEGSISTLTIQRTEQRDSAMYRCASSPGGPQQYFGPGTRLTVT.

The chain carries TRBV12-3 or TRBV12-4 and TRBJ2-5, with unresolved D. The CDR3 loop spans 13 amino acids. V shed 5 bases and J shed 4 bases, with 11 bases lying between them. The CDR3 here is CASSARAAETQYF. CDR3 nucleotides: TGTGCCAGCAGTGCTAGGGCCGCAGAGACCCAGTACTTC.

This clonotype appeared a few times. This chain links TRBV6-4 with TRBJ1-2; D is possibly TRBD1 (5 bases). V was trimmed by 4 bases and J by 8 bases, leaving 11 bases between them. The germline CDR1 and CDR2 sequences are MRHNA and SNTAGT. The CDR3 is made up of 12 amino acids. CDR3 DNA: TGTGCCAGCAGTGGTTCAGGGAACGGCTACACCTTC. Protein: CASSGSGNGYTF.

The chain recombines TRBV20-1 with TRBJ1-5, with 8 bases aligning to TRBD1. This CDR3 is built from 15 residues. With V trimmed by 5 bases and J by 4 bases, 10 bases remained unmatched. Germline V gives CDR1 DFQATT, CDR2 SNEGSKA (reference sequence). The DNA for the CDR3 is TGCAGTGCTCTTCGAGGACAGGGTGTAAATCAGCCCCAGCATTTT. Its translation: CSALRGQGVNQPQHF.

Of note for this clonotype: A clone one base away is much larger, so this may be a read error. The chain is built from TRBV7-8 and TRBJ1-5; D uncertain. The CDR3 is made up of 14 amino acids. The germline CDR1 and CDR2 sequences are SGHVS and FQNEAQ. The CDR3 sequence: CASSLIQSNQPQRF. The CDR3 coding sequence is TGTGCCAGCAGCTTAATCCAAAGCAATCAGCCCCAGCGTTTT.

This clonotype turned up a few times. This chain connects TRBV27 to TRBJ2-6; no reliable D call. The CDR3 sequence is 13 residues long. The germline gives CDR1 MNHEY, CDR2 SMNVEV (reference sequence). Trimming removed 11 bases from V and 2 bases from J, with 10 bases in between. The CDR3 DNA reads as TGTGCCTTGACCCCCCCTGGGGCCAACGTCCTGACTTTC. Its translation: CALTPPGANVLTF.

The gene calls are TRBV7-2 and TRBJ2-1; TRBD2 aligns across 11 bases. The ends lost 3 bases at V and 6 bases at J; junction bases unmatched: 1. CDR1 and CDR2 from the germline V gene are SGHTA and FQGNSA. The CDR3 extends over 14 amino acids. CDR3 region: CASSFSGRANEQFF. CDR3 sequence (DNA): TGTGCCAGCAGCTTTAGCGGGAGGGCCAATGAGCAGTTCTTC.

At least ten counts were recorded for this clonotype. The rearrangement joins TRBV7-2 to TRBJ1-2, with D hard to call. There are 14 residues in the CDR3. Germline CDR1 and CDR2: SGHTA and FQGNSA. Trimming shortened V by 0 bases and J by 11 bases, and 16 bases separated the two germline ends. The CDR3, as DNA: TGTGCCAGCAGCTTAGCCACAGCCCTTTTGGGGTACACCTTC. It translates to CASSLATALLGYTF.

The sample holds a few counts of this clonotype. The chain carries TRBV27 and TRBJ1-2, with 8 bases fitting TRBD1. The CDR3 runs to 15 residues. Germline assignment: CDR1 MNHEY and CDR2 SMNVEV (reference sequence). Losses at the gene ends were 5 bases for V and 4 bases for J; bases not matched to a gene: 9. CDR3 nucleotides: TGTGCCAGCAGTATGGGGACAGGAGGTCGCTATGGCTACACCTTC. It encodes CASSMGTGGRYGYTF.

This clonotype was seen ten or more times. The chain links TRBV27 to TRBJ2-5; perhaps TRBD2 as D (6 bases). This CDR3 contains 13 residues. CDR1 and CDR2 (germline): MNHEY, SMNVEV (reference sequence). Trimming removed 2 bases from V and 5 bases from J, with 9 bases in between. CDR3 loop: CASSLGEAETQYF. The DNA for the CDR3 is TGTGCCAGCAGTTTAGGGGAGGCTGAGACCCAGTACTTC.

This clonotype was detected once. J is TRBJ1-5 and V is TRBV28, with unresolved D. The CDR3 contains 16 residues. The germline V and J ends were trimmed by 2 bases and 6 bases, with 17 bases remaining between them. Per germline, CDR1 MDHEN and CDR2 SYDVKM. Written as DNA, the CDR3 is TGTGCCAGCAGTTTAGGTTCTCTGCGAAAGGGTCAGCCCCAGCATTTT. Its translation is CASSLGSLRKGQPQHF. The full variable domain, its missing parts supplied by reference TRBV28 and TRBJ1-5, is DVKVTQSSRYLVKRTGEKVFLECVQDMDHENMFWYRQDPGLGLRLIYFSYDVKMKEKGDIPEGYSVSREKKERFSLILESASTNQTSMYLCASSLGSLRKGQPQHFGDGTRLSIL.

The chain is built from TRBV28 and TRBJ1-2; 10 nucleotides agree with TRBD1. V lost 2 bases to trimming and J lost 12 bases; unmatched junction nucleotides: 3. This CDR3 region has 12 residues. CDR1 is MDHEN and CDR2 is SYDVKM in the germline V gene. The CDR3 sequence is CASSLGTGAHTF. In nucleotides, the CDR3 is TGTGCCAGCAGTTTAGGGACAGGGGCCCACACCTTC.

This clonotype has only a few counts. This chain links TRBV7-8 with TRBJ2-1; the match to TRBD2 covers 9 bases. The CDR3 contains 17 residues. The V and J ends lost 0 bases and 10 bases, in that order; junction bases with no gene match: 13. The germline CDR1 and CDR2 sequences are SGHVS and FQNEAQ. The CDR3 is CASSLALVVSGRGEQFF. DNA of the CDR3: TGTGCCAGCAGCTTAGCGTTGGTGGTTAGCGGGAGAGGAGAGCAGTTCTTC. Full variable domain (outside the CDR3, taken from reference TRBV7-8 and TRBJ2-1): GAGVSQSPRYKVAKRGQDVALRCDPISGHVSLFWYQQALGQGPEFLTYFQNEAQLDKSGLPSDRFFAERPEGSVSTLKIQRTQQEDSAVYLCASSLALVVSGRGEQFFGPGTRLTVL.

This clonotype was counted only a few times. The CDR3 DNA follows: TGTGCCAGCAGCTTGTTGGCCCAGGGACCCCTCCACTTT. It codes for CASSLLAQGPLHF. The rearrangement joins TRBV7-9 to TRBJ1-6, with D maybe TRBD1 (5 bases). Germline V lookup: CDR1 SEHNR, CDR2 FQNEAQ (reference sequence). V was shortened by 3 bases and J by 12 bases, with 12 bases between the two germline ends. The CDR3 length is 13 residues.

The chain recombines TRBV20-1 with TRBJ1-1; TRBD1 is a possible D gene (6 bases). The germline CDR1 and CDR2 sequences are DFQATT and SNEGSKA (reference sequence). Trimming removed 5 bases at V and 5 bases at J, with 18 bases between. The CDR3 consists of 14 residues. The CDR3 here is CSALLGGARTEAFF. CDR3 coding DNA: TGCAGTGCTCTGCTAGGGGGGGCGAGGACTGAAGCTTTCTTT.